The 2 T cell receptor beta chains below all came from one sample that was sequenced in a study of vaccination and CD4 T cells after COVID-19. Their antigens remain unidentified. Documented treatment: approximately nine-day PBMC culture with coronavirus spike peptide pools or control peptides (ViraFEST assay). Sequencing of the DNA from cultured CD4+ T cells was carried out with the Oncomine TCR Beta short-read assay. TCRdb reprocessed the PCR reads via MiXCR and lists one record per CDR3 protein. The table lists under 25,000 distinct CDR3 sequences, 47% of them singletons. Material for sequencing was cultured CD4+ T cells from blood. The receptors were sampled from a human donor with COVID-19.

J is TRBJ2-1 and V is TRBV6-1; 11 bases map to TRBD2. J gave up 4 bases and V 4 bases, and 3 bases lay outside the gene matches. CDR3 size: 15 residues. Germline values: CDR1 MNHNS, CDR2 SASEGT. The CDR3 protein is CASSAGTSGYNEQFF. CDR3 in DNA: TGTGCCAGCAGTGCTGGGACTAGCGGTTACAATGAGCAGTTCTTC.

The CDR3 loop is CASSSRRVTNEKLFF. In DNA form, the CDR3 reads TGTGCCAGCAGCTCGCGACGGGTAACTAATGAAAAACTGTTTTTT. V and J are TRBV11-3 and TRBJ1-4; D remains ambiguous. With 4 bases removed from V and 1 base from J, the gap between germline ends came to 10 bases. Germline V CDR1 and CDR2: SGHNT, YENEEA. The CDR3 is 15 residues long.